This T cell receptor (beta chain) was captured by sequencing in a study of graft-versus-host responses after intestinal transplantation. Study in general: Isolated intestinal, liver-intestinal, or multivisceral transplants had been given to the recipients. Tacrolimus plus steroids were given to all recipients for roughly 3 years, preceded by anti-thymocyte globulin induction. Overall study findings and caveats: Allografts of one patient group, those with graft-donor T cell macrochimerism, had high graft-versus-host to host-versus-graft clonal ratios. GvH clones appeared in recipient marrow, some first in ileum or blood.

Some clones are missing from TCRdb's copy, which holds only in-frame ones; the method was immunoSEQ multiplex PCR. The table includes approximately 100,000 clones, more than 85% detected once. Per the germline V gene, CDR1 is SGDLS and CDR2 is YYNGEE. V dropped 0 bases and J dropped 1 base, with 14 bases sitting between them. The length of the CDR3 is 17 residues. In the case of this clone: The target antigen is unknown.

This sequence joins TRBV9 and TRBJ2-1; D ambiguous. The receptor was derived from a human donor who received an intestinal transplant. Sample: unstimulated CD8+ T cells sorted from spleen or lymph node cells, taken before intestinal transplant. CDR3 sequence (DNA): TGTGCCAGCAGCGTAGAATCATCCCCTTCGTCCTACAATGAGCAGTTCTTC. This translates into CASSVESSPSSYNEQFF.